This is a list of T cell receptor beta chains from one sample in a study of beta chain features in type 1 diabetes. Data came from immunoSEQ multiplex PCR; TCRdb stores just in-frame clones and leaves some out. The sample lists 970,000 or so clones, 15% to 20% occurring once. The sample taken for sequencing was naive CD4+ T cells from blood. The receptors were sampled from a young woman in good health. Each CDR3 is given without its conserved first and last residue. A D gene is named only where the DNA matches it firmly.

D: TRBD2; V: TRBV28; J: TRBJ2-3; CDR3: ASSDRKAGMTDTQY
D: .; V: TRBV20-1; J: TRBJ2-1; CDR3: SARLRMGQF
D: .; V: TRBV18; J: TRBJ1-2; CDR3: ASSPPSDPYYGYT
D: .; V: TRBV20-1; J: TRBJ2-5; CDR3: SARNEETQY
D: .; V: TRBV29-1; J: TRBJ2-7; CDR3: SVESRRGSSYEQY
D: .; V: TRBV5-1; J: TRBJ2-7; CDR3: ASSLGGYEQY
D: .; V: TRBV4-1; J: TRBJ2-2; CDR3: ASSQVSATGELF
D: TRBD1; V: TRBV7-2; J: TRBJ1-2; CDR3: ASSRQGALAYGYT
D: .; V: TRBV12-2; J: TRBJ1-1; CDR3: ASRLVGGAPEAF
D: TRBD2; V: TRBV9; J: TRBJ2-3; CDR3: ASSVAPGLALDTQY
D: .; V: TRBV5-1; J: TRBJ1-2; CDR3: ASSLNGGYVYGYT
D: .; V: TRBV2; J: TRBJ2-7; CDR3: ASSEFYYEQY
D: TRBD1; V: TRBV10-3; J: TRBJ2-2; CDR3: AISAGQGTGELF
D: TRBD1; V: TRBV10-3; J: TRBJ1-2; CDR3: ATKGTGLDGYT
D: TRBD1; V: TRBV9; J: TRBJ1-6; CDR3: ASSTNRDRISPLH
D: .; V: TRBV10-3; J: TRBJ2-1; CDR3: AISAGIQYNEQF
D: TRBD2; V: TRBV27; J: TRBJ2-1; CDR3: ASSSWTSGGYEQF
D: .; V: TRBV7-2; J: TRBJ1-2; CDR3: ASSSRANYGYT
D: TRBD1; V: TRBV10-3; J: TRBJ2-2; CDR3: AIRENRGTGELF
D: .; V: TRBV2; J: TRBJ1-2; CDR3: ASMVGGSSVNYGYT
D: TRBD2; V: TRBV9; J: TRBJ2-1; CDR3: ASSVRGLASNEQF
D: .; V: TRBV9; J: TRBJ1-5; CDR3: ASSVSPGPNQPQH
D: TRBD2; V: TRBV28; J: TRBJ2-7; CDR3: ASRSTSGSEQY
D: .; V: TRBV6-5; J: TRBJ2-7; CDR3: ASSYSGVGEQY
D: .; V: TRBV4-1; J: TRBJ2-1; CDR3: ASSQLGGPSDEQF
D: .; V: TRBV7-6; J: TRBJ2-5; CDR3: ASSSGQKETQY
D: TRBD1; V: TRBV6-5; J: TRBJ2-7; CDR3: ASSRDRVNEQY
D: .; V: TRBV7-2; J: TRBJ2-7; CDR3: ASSFPQGYEQY
D: .; V: TRBV4-2; J: TRBJ2-3; CDR3: ASSQGLLGTQY
D: TRBD2; V: TRBV14; J: TRBJ2-3; CDR3: ASSHDLAGGPDTQY
D: .; V: TRBV11-2; J: TRBJ2-3; CDR3: ASSSGITDTQY
D: TRBD1; V: TRBV7-3; J: TRBJ1-1; CDR3: ASSHGTGAEAF
D: .; V: TRBV5-1; J: TRBJ2-7; CDR3: ASSLDEHGPYEQY
D: .; V: TRBV7-2; J: TRBJ2-7; CDR3: ASSLVPGNYEQY
D: .; V: TRBV28; J: TRBJ2-4; CDR3: ASSPSVAKNIQY
D: .; V: TRBV29-1; J: TRBJ1-5; CDR3: SVATSGNQPQH
D: TRBD1; V: TRBV7-2; J: TRBJ2-5; CDR3: ASSRGTGLETQY
D: .; V: TRBV2; J: TRBJ1-2; CDR3: ASTGTANYGYT
D: TRBD2; V: TRBV25-1; J: TRBJ2-7; CDR3: ASSPGGTSPVREQY
D: .; V: TRBV2; J: TRBJ1-1; CDR3: ASSVRTENTEAF
D: TRBD1; V: TRBV5-4; J: TRBJ2-7; CDR3: ASSLRQGSYEQY
D: TRBD1; V: TRBV7-2; J: TRBJ2-7; CDR3: ASSARDRAYEQY
D: .; V: TRBV7-2; J: TRBJ2-3; CDR3: ASSLVPVDAQY
D: TRBD2; V: TRBV11-2; J: TRBJ2-4; CDR3: ASSFPLGTSGQKNIQY
D: .; V: TRBV7-3; J: TRBJ2-2; CDR3: ASSPNTGELF